The 22 T cell receptor beta chains below come from one sample, sequenced in a study of blood T cell repertoires in COVID-19. TCRdb's copy holds only in-frame clones and misses some; the assay was immunoSEQ multiplex PCR. This sample has around 23,000 clones; nearly 90% occur once, and the top ten carry 15% to 20%. Sequencing was done on a sample of peripheral blood. The receptor source for this set is a human donor in a cohort sampled during active COVID-19.

The rearrangement uses TRBV12-3 or TRBV12-4 and TRBJ2-5; D uncertain. This CDR3 has 13 residues. V shed 7 bases and J shed 3 bases, with 12 bases lying between them. DNA of the CDR3: TGTGCCAGCATGAGACACCTTGAAGAGACCCAGTACTTC. It yields the protein CASMRHLEETQYF.

The chain carries TRBV30 and TRBJ1-2, with TRBD1 matching 7 bases. Germline V lookup: CDR1 GTSNPN, CDR2 SVGIG (reference sequence). The CDR3 extends over 14 amino acids. J gave up 6 bases and V 2 bases, and 9 bases lay outside the gene matches. The CDR3 protein is CAWSTPGRGDGYTF. Here the CDR3 DNA reads TGTGCCTGGAGTACCCCAGGCAGGGGGGATGGCTACACCTTC.

The chain couples TRBV10-2 to TRBJ1-6; possible D gene TRBD1, 5 bases. Trimming took 6 bases from V and 4 from J, leaving 16 bases between them. The germline V gene encodes CDR1 WSHSY and CDR2 SAAADI. The CDR3 is made up of 16 amino acids. Written as DNA, the CDR3 is TGCGCCAGCAGGAGCGACAGAATCTCTTATAATTCACCCCTCCACTTT. Translating it yields CASRSDRISYNSPLHF.

The chain combines TRBV27 with TRBJ2-5; 8 bases fit TRBD1. The germline V gene has CDR1 MNHEY and CDR2 SMNVEV (reference sequence). The CDR3 extends over 16 amino acids. Trimming cost V 2 bases and J 5 bases; bases outside gene matches: 10. The CDR3 spells CASSLRRTGLGETQYF. CDR3 in DNA: TGTGCCAGCAGTTTAAGGAGGACAGGGCTAGGGGAGACCCAGTACTTC.

This chain links TRBV19 with TRBJ1-2, with D maybe TRBD1 (6 bases). The CDR3 has 16 amino acids. With 5 bases removed from V and 3 bases from J, the gap between germline ends came to 19 bases. From germline, CDR1 is LNHDA and CDR2 SQIVND (reference sequence). CDR3: CASSGAPGQPDYGYTF. In DNA form, the CDR3 reads TGTGCCAGTAGTGGGGCCCCCGGACAGCCTGACTATGGCTACACCTTC.

On this clone: Compared with germline, one end of the junction differs, possibly owing to a read error. V is TRBV7-2 and J is TRBJ2-7; D not certain. This CDR3 comprises 14 residues. The germline V gene has CDR1 SGHTA and CDR2 FQGNSA. The CDR3 region has the DNA TGTGCCAGCAGCTTAGGCCCCCGGTCCTCCGAGCAGTACTTC. Encoded protein: CASSLGPRSSEQYF.

The chain is built from TRBV7-9 and TRBJ2-7; 9 bases line up with TRBD1. CDR3 length: 14 amino acids. CDR1 and CDR2 from the germline V gene are SEHNR and FQNEAQ (reference sequence). The V segment lost 0 bases and the J segment 6 bases; nucleotides outside the gene matches: 3. The CDR3 region has the DNA TGTGCCAGCAGCTTAGCGGCGACAGGGGGCGAGCAGTACTTC. This gives the protein CASSLAATGGEQYF.

The rearrangement uses TRBV13 and TRBJ2-7, with 11 positions matching TRBD2. Germline assignment: CDR1 PRHDT and CDR2 FYEKMQ (reference sequence). V trimming: 5 bases; J trimming: 1 base; junction bases outside the gene matches: 4. The CDR3 spans 15 residues. CDR3 in amino acids: CASSHLAGGSYEQYF. Here the CDR3 DNA reads TGTGCCAGCAGCCACCTAGCGGGAGGTTCCTACGAGCAGTACTTC.

The V and J genes are TRBV10-3 and TRBJ1-2; perhaps TRBD1 as D (5 bases). The CDR3 is 16 residues long. Per the germline V gene, CDR1 is ENHRY and CDR2 is SYGVKD. The germline V and J ends were trimmed by 4 bases and 2 bases, with 17 bases remaining between them. CDR3 region: CAISVDSGSRNYGYTF. The CDR3 nucleotides are TGTGCCATCAGTGTAGACAGTGGATCACGAAACTATGGCTACACCTTC.

V usage is TRBV10-3 and J usage is TRBJ2-5, with 7 bases aligning to TRBD1. CDR3 length: 16 amino acids. Trimming removed 3 bases from V and 1 base from J; junction bases left unmatched: 8. In germline, CDR1 is ENHRY, CDR2 SYGVKD. The CDR3 region is CAISDQRWDSQETQYF. CDR3 nucleotides: TGTGCCATCAGTGATCAACGCTGGGACAGCCAAGAGACCCAGTACTTC.

V and J are TRBV24-1 and TRBJ2-1, with TRBD1 matching over 9 bases. This CDR3 is 16 amino acids long. After removal of 6 bases from V and 4 bases from J, the junction contained 9 bases not matched to a gene. CDR1 and CDR2 (germline): KGHDR, SFDVKD. The CDR3 bases are TGTGCCACCAGTACCGCCGGGACAGGGACTTACAATGAGCAGTTCTTC. As protein: CATSTAGTGTYNEQFF.

The chain links TRBV3-1 (or the pseudogene TRBV3-2) to TRBJ2-5, with 9 bases matching TRBD1. CDR3 size: 14 residues. J lost 3 bases, V lost 2 bases, and 1 base had no gene match. Germline CDR1 reads LGHDT; CDR2 reads YNNKEL (reference sequence). The CDR3 reads CASSQRDREETQYF. CDR3 DNA sequence: TGTGCCAGCAGCCAACGGGACAGGGAAGAGACCCAGTACTTC.

The chain is built from TRBV4-2 and TRBJ2-1; D not certain. V was trimmed by 0 bases and J by 7 bases, leaving 13 bases between them. Germline V gene lookup returns CDR1 LGHNA and CDR2 YNFKEQ. The CDR3 has 15 residues. In DNA, the CDR3 is TGTGCCAGCAGCCAAGATCCGAGTATTGGTAATGAGCAGTTCTTC. This encodes CASSQDPSIGNEQFF.

Written as DNA, the CDR3 is TGCGCCAGCAGCCAAGATCATTTGGGGGCGACAGGGTCCGGGGAGCTGTTTTTT. Translated: CASSQDHLGATGSGELFF. The chain joins TRBV4-1 to TRBJ2-2; TRBD1 aligns across 7 bases. The CDR3 totals 18 residues. In germline, CDR1 is MGHRA, CDR2 YSYEKL. With 0 bases clipped from V and 6 bases from J, the junction kept 13 bases outside the gene matches.

This chain joins TRBV14 and TRBJ1-2; 10 bases match TRBD1. Germline trimming cut 0 bases from V and 3 bases from J; bases unmatched to any gene: 10. From germline, CDR1 is SGHDN and CDR2 FVKESK. CDR3 size: 18 residues. The CDR3 nucleotides read TGTGCCAGCAGCCAAGAGATACCCGGGACAGGGGACTACTATGGCTACACCTTC. This encodes CASSQEIPGTGDYYGYTF.

CDR3 nucleotides: TGTGCCAGCAGCCGGGAGAACTATGGCTACACCTTC. Protein sequence: CASSRENYGYTF. The V gene is TRBV9, the J gene TRBJ1-2; D remains ambiguous. Trimming cost V 4 bases and J 2 bases, with 6 bases left between them. The CDR3 is made up of 12 amino acids. Germline assignment: CDR1 SGDLS and CDR2 YYNGEE.

CDR3 protein: CASSQLSQGDEQFF. CDR3 sequence (DNA): TGCGCCAGCAGCCAATTGAGCCAGGGCGATGAGCAGTTCTTC. The gene calls are TRBV4-3 and TRBJ2-1, with a tentative D call TRBD1 (5 bases). V shed 2 bases and J shed 8 bases, with 13 bases lying between them. CDR1 is LGHNA, CDR2 YSLEER, per germline. The CDR3 contains 14 residues.

In DNA form, the CDR3 reads TGTGCCAGCAGCCAACTAGCGGGGGGATACAATGAGCAGTTCTTC. Residues: CASSQLAGGYNEQFF. The chain couples TRBV7-9 to TRBJ2-1, with TRBD2 identical over 12 bases. In germline, CDR1 is SEHNR, CDR2 FQNEAQ (reference sequence). The CDR3 runs 15 residues. Trimming cost V 5 bases and J 4 bases; bases outside gene matches: 3.

This chain links TRBV6-5 with TRBJ1-3; no definite D call. The CDR3 contains 16 residues. The V gene lost 0 bases and the J gene lost 0 bases, with 9 bases spanning the gap. The germline gives CDR1 MNHEY, CDR2 SVGAGI. In nucleotides, the CDR3 is TGTGCCAGCAGTTACTCCCAGAGGTCCTCTGGAAACACCATATATTTT. It yields the protein CASSYSQRSSGNTIYF.

The chain combines TRBV2 with TRBJ2-3; 9 nucleotides align to TRBD1. This CDR3 spans 16 amino acids. V trimming: 10 bases; J trimming: 2 bases; junction bases outside the gene matches: 13. Germline V gene sequence: CDR1 SNHLY, CDR2 FYNNEI. As DNA, the CDR3 is TGTGCCAACAAGAGAGGGGGGACAGGGTCCACAGATACGCAGTATTTT. Translation: CANKRGGTGSTDTQYF.

CDR3 amino acids: CSVVRNAYEQYF. In DNA, the CDR3 is TGCAGCGTTGTGAGGAATGCCTACGAGCAGTACTTC. This chain uses TRBV29-1 with TRBJ2-7; D is unclear. Germline CDR1 is SQVTM and CDR2 is ANQGSEA. V lost 4 bases and J 2 bases, leaving 9 bases between the germline ends. The CDR3 sequence is 12 residues long.

This chain joins TRBV18 and TRBJ2-5, with a possible D match to TRBD1 (5 bases). CDR3 length equals 14 residues. Deletions cut 6 bases from V and 0 bases from J, with 11 bases between. Looked up from germline, CDR1 is KGHSH and CDR2 is LQKENI. In DNA form, the CDR3 reads TGTGCCAGCTCGCCTAGGGGAAACCAAGAGACCCAGTACTTC. It is translated as CASSPRGNQETQYF. The entire variable domain, with the rest obtained from reference TRBV18 and TRBJ2-5, is as follows: NAGVMQNPRHLVRRRGQEARLRCSPMKGHSHVYWYRQLPEEGLKFMVYLQKENIIDESGMPKERFSAEFPKEGPSILRIQQVVRGDSAAYFCASSPRGNQETQYFGPGTRLLVL.